This T cell receptor (beta chain) was found in a study of OX40 agonist ivuxolimab in advanced cancers. The method was immunoSEQ multiplex PCR; TCRdb's version includes in-frame clones alone and lacks a portion of them. This repertoire shows about 79,000 clones, 75% to 95% found once; its top ten account for approximately 7.7%. Deletions cut 6 bases from V and 0 bases from J, with 11 bases between. Germline CDR1 ENHRY, CDR2 SYGVKD. The CDR3 contains 14 residues. The rearrangement links TRBV10-3 to TRBJ1-1; no clear D gene. Sample: CD4+ or CD8+ T cells sorted from blood, taken in a trial of the OX40 agonist ivuxolimab. The TCR was taken from an adult with an advanced solid tumor such as melanoma, head and neck, liver or kidney cancer. The CDR3 loop is CAIRGLDLNTEAFF. CDR3 in DNA: TGTGCCATCAGGGGTCTGGATTTGAACACTGAAGCTTTCTTT.